The 29 T cell receptor beta chains listed next were all sequenced from one sample in a study of ipilimumab plus nivolumab after autologous stem cell transplantation. Repertoires were generated with immunoSEQ multiplex PCR, while TCRdb's copy carries only in-frame clones and drops some. The sample lists some 6,100 clones, 75% to 90% occurring once. Sample: PBMCs, taken in a trial of ipilimumab plus nivolumab as post-transplant consolidation. These TCRs come from a female donor with multiple myeloma.

The rearrangement uses TRBV13 and TRBJ1-4; TRBD1 matches at 8 bases. The germline V gene has CDR1 PRHDT and CDR2 FYEKMQ (reference sequence). The CDR3 consists of 14 residues. Trimming at V came to 2 bases and at J to 7 bases, leaving 3 bases not matched to a gene. The CDR3 spells CASSLRQGSEKLFF. In nucleotides, the CDR3 is TGTGCCAGCAGCTTAAGACAGGGGAGTGAAAAACTGTTTTTT.

This sequence joins TRBV5-4 and TRBJ1-2; D remains ambiguous. Trimming removed 2 bases at V and 8 bases at J, with 13 bases between. The CDR3 is 13 amino acids. Germline CDR1 SGHNT, CDR2 YYREEE (reference sequence). The CDR3 region has the DNA TGTGCCAGCAGCTTCCCCAGCGGTCAGGGCTACACCTTC. Translating it yields CASSFPSGQGYTF.

This clone was detected only once. The V gene is TRBV28, the J gene TRBJ1-5; TRBD1 matches at 11 bases. This CDR3 is built from 15 residues. Germline assignment: CDR1 MDHEN and CDR2 SYDVKM. V was clipped by 2 bases and J by 4 bases; unmatched bases: 1. CDR3 DNA sequence: TGTGCCAGCAGTTTAGGGACAGGGGGAAATCAGCCCCAGCATTTT. Residues: CASSLGTGGNQPQHF.

V usage is TRBV5-5 and J usage is TRBJ2-7, with D possibly being TRBD1 (6 bases). The CDR3 has 15 residues. V was shortened by 2 bases and J by 3 bases, with 15 bases between the two germline ends. Germline V gene sequence: CDR1 SGHKS, CDR2 YYEKEE (reference sequence). The CDR3 nucleotides read TGTGCCAGCAGCTTCGTTGGGAACAGGGACTACGAGCAGTACTTC. It codes for CASSFVGNRDYEQYF. The whole variable domain, filled in from reference TRBV5-5 and TRBJ2-7, reads DAGVTQSPTHLIKTRGQQVTLRCSPISGHKSVSWYQQVLGQGPQFIFQYYEKEERGRGNFPDRFSARQFPNYSSELNVNALLLGDSALYLCASSFVGNRDYEQYFGPGTRLTVT.

The chain couples TRBV4-1 to TRBJ2-3; possible D gene TRBD1, 5 bases. Trimming shortened V by 3 bases and J by 2 bases, and 15 bases separated the two germline ends. CDR3 length: 16 residues. The germline gives CDR1 MGHRA, CDR2 YSYEKL. CDR3 sequence: CASSQIKQAVTDTQYF. In DNA form, the CDR3 reads TGCGCCAGCAGCCAGATAAAACAGGCTGTCACAGATACGCAGTATTTT.

This chain uses TRBV7-2 with TRBJ1-3, with TRBD1 as a possible D gene (6 bases). The CDR3 consists of 19 residues. V lost 2 bases and J 0 bases, leaving 20 bases between the germline ends. From germline, CDR1 is SGHTA and CDR2 FQGNSA. Here the CDR3 DNA reads TGTGCCAGCAGCTTACCCCTTCTTCAGGGGTTAAGCTCTGGAAACACCATATATTTT. It yields the protein CASSLPLLQGLSSGNTIYF.

The chain joins TRBV28 to TRBJ1-4; 9 bases are shared with TRBD1. The germline CDR1 and CDR2 sequences are MDHEN and SYDVKM. The CDR3 sequence is 16 residues long. V shed 4 bases and J 5 bases; nucleotides not matched to a gene: 8. The CDR3 protein is CASSSTGTGSNEKLFF. The CDR3 DNA follows: TGTGCCAGCAGTTCCACCGGGACAGGGTCCAATGAAAAACTGTTTTTT.

This sequence joins TRBV30 and TRBJ1-1; D remains unclear. The germline V and J ends were trimmed by 3 bases and 7 bases, with 9 bases remaining between them. The germline CDR1 and CDR2 sequences are GTSNPN and SVGIG (reference sequence). The CDR3 is made up of 11 amino acids. CDR3 nucleotides: TGTGCCTGGAGGGGGAGCGTTGAAGCTTTCTTT. As protein: CAWRGSVEAFF.

The sample holds one count of this clone. The chain combines TRBV18 with TRBJ2-5; tentative D call: TRBD1 (6 bases). Trimming left V 3 bases short and J 4 bases short, with 15 bases between. CDR1 is KGHSH, CDR2 LQKENI, per germline. CDR3 size: 15 residues. In DNA, the CDR3 is TGTGCCAGCTCACCCTCCGGGACACTCCGAGAGACCCAGTACTTC. It specifies CASSPSGTLRETQYF.

This clone was counted a single time. CDR3 nucleotide sequence: TGCGCCAGCAGCTTGGGGGGCGCCGACTCTGGAAACACCATATATTTT. This translates into CASSLGGADSGNTIYF. This chain uses TRBV5-1 with TRBJ1-3; tentatively, D is TRBD1 (5 bases). Per germline, CDR1 SGHRS and CDR2 YFSETQ. The CDR3 has 16 amino acids. V gave up 0 bases and J gave up 0 bases, with 10 bases separating them.

V is TRBV5-1 and J is TRBJ2-7, with a tentative D call TRBD2 (7 bases). Trimming took 4 bases from V and 7 from J, leaving 15 bases between them. CDR1 is SGHRS and CDR2 is YFSETQ in the germline V gene. This CDR3 spans 13 amino acids. CDR3 protein: CASSEPGGREQYF. CDR3 nucleotides: TGCGCCAGCAGCGAACCCGGGGGGCGGGAGCAGTACTTC.

The CDR3 nucleotides read TGTGCCAGCAGCTTGTTATCACAGAGGGGCCAATACGAGCAGTACTTC. Protein product: CASSLLSQRGQYEQYF. The chain joins TRBV5-6 to TRBJ2-5, with D possibly called TRBD1 or TRBD2 (5 bases each). The end of the DNA is better explained by TRBJ2-7, so the J call may be wrong. This CDR3 is built from 16 residues. Germline values: CDR1 SGHDT, CDR2 YYEEEE.

Points on this clone: One junction end disagrees with the germline gene, perhaps due to a read error. The sample has other DNA sequences that encode this CDR3 too. The chain carries TRBV27 and TRBJ1-2; weak D call: TRBD1 (5 bases). Looked up from germline, CDR1 is MNHEY and CDR2 is SMNVEV (reference sequence). The CDR3 extends over 14 amino acids. CDR3 amino acids: CASSLSQGQEGYTF. For the CDR3, the DNA is TGTGCCAGCAGCTTATCGCAGGGCCAAGAGGGCTACACCTTC.

The rearrangement links TRBV5-1 to TRBJ1-4, with TRBD1 as a possible D gene (5 bases). Trimming took off 4 bases at V and 7 bases at J, with 17 bases between the two ends. CDR1 and CDR2 (germline): SGHRS, YFSETQ. The CDR3 consists of 15 residues. The DNA of the CDR3 is TGCGCCAGCAGCCCTGCTGGGGCGACGATTGAAAAACTGTTTTTT. Translation gives CASSPAGATIEKLFF.

The chain uses TRBV7-9 and TRBJ1-1; weak D call: TRBD1 (5 bases). The germline V and J ends were trimmed by 7 bases and 2 bases, with 11 bases remaining between them. Germline loops: CDR1 SEHNR, CDR2 FQNEAQ (reference sequence). The CDR3 runs to 13 residues. The CDR3 protein is CASNSGGNTEAFF. Written as DNA, the CDR3 is TGTGCCAGCAACTCCGGGGGTAACACTGAAGCTTTCTTT. The variable domain in full, with the rest retrieved from reference TRBV7-9 and TRBJ1-1, is DTGVSQNPRHKITKRGQNVTFRCDPISEHNRLYWYRQTLGQGPEFLTYFQNEAQLEKSRLLSDRFSAERPKGSFSTLEIQRTEQGDSAMYLCASNSGGNTEAFFGQGTRLTVV.

V gene TRBV6-6 combines with J gene TRBJ2-2; D is unresolved. The length of the CDR3 is 13 residues. V was clipped by 5 bases and J by 5 bases, with 9 bases between them. CDR1 and CDR2 (germline): MNHNY, SVGAGI (reference sequence). CDR3 region: CASSPGRTGELFF. The CDR3 bases are TGTGCCAGCAGTCCCGGCAGGACCGGGGAGCTGTTTTTT.

Turning to this clone: At one boundary the junction diverges from the germline segment, which might be a read error. The CDR3 DNA follows: TGTGCTAGCAGAAAGGGGGAAACCGGGGAGCTGTTTTTT. This gives the protein CASRKGETGELFF. The chain carries TRBV7-7 and TRBJ2-2, with a weak D call TRBD1 (6 bases). Germline CDR1 and CDR2: SSHAT and FNYEAQ (reference sequence). The CDR3 has 13 amino acids.

This chain joins TRBV2 and TRBJ2-7; D gene uncertain. Trimming removed 2 bases from V and 4 bases from J, with 6 bases in between. The CDR3 contains 12 residues. Germline V CDR1 and CDR2: SNHLY, FYNNEI. As DNA, the CDR3 is TGTGCCAGCAGTGAAAGTAATTACGAGCAGTACTTC. This encodes CASSESNYEQYF. Supplemented by reference TRBV2 and TRBJ2-7, the full variable domain reads EPEVTQTPSHQVTQMGQEVILRCVPISNHLYFYWYRQILGQKVEFLVSFYNNEISEKSEIFDDQFSVERPDGSNFTLKIRSTKLEDSAMYFCASSESNYEQYFGPGTRLTVT.

This chain joins TRBV16 and TRBJ1-2; 12 nucleotides agree with TRBD1. The junction had 7 bases not matched to a gene; V was cut back by 7 bases and J by 4 bases. The CDR3 is made up of 15 amino acids. Per germline, CDR1 KGHSY and CDR2 FQNENV. CDR3 nucleotide sequence: TGTGCCAGCACACTTACGGGACAGGGGGCCTATGGCTACACCTTC. It encodes CASTLTGQGAYGYTF.

The chain combines TRBV19 with TRBJ2-4; 12 bases line up with TRBD2. The CDR3 totals 16 residues. V lost 5 bases, J lost 7 bases, and 9 bases stayed unmatched. The germline gives CDR1 LNHDA, CDR2 SQIVND (reference sequence). CDR3 sequence reads: CASSSLAGGPGNIQYF. CDR3 DNA: TGTGCCAGTAGTTCTCTAGCGGGAGGGCCGGGGAACATTCAGTACTTC.

The V and J genes are TRBV9 and TRBJ1-1; possible D gene TRBD1, 5 bases. The CDR3 length is 15 residues. Per germline, CDR1 SGDLS and CDR2 YYNGEE. V was trimmed by 4 bases and J by 5 bases, leaving 18 bases between them. This CDR3 is CASSSLTDPKTEAFF. DNA for the CDR3: TGTGCCAGCAGCTCACTGACAGACCCTAAGACTGAAGCTTTCTTT.

V usage is TRBV11-2 and J usage is TRBJ1-1; D gene unclear. Germline CDR1 is SGHAT and CDR2 is FQNNGV. The ends were cut back, 6 bases at V and 1 base at J, with 9 bases in the middle. The CDR3 has 13 amino acids. This CDR3 reads CASRWRGNTEAFF. The DNA of the CDR3 is TGTGCCAGCAGGTGGAGAGGGAACACTGAAGCTTTCTTT.

CDR3 coding DNA: TGTGCCAGCACCCAGGAGGCCTCCTACGAGCAGTACTTC. Translated, it gives CASTQEASYEQYF. The V and J genes are TRBV2 and TRBJ2-7, with D possibly TRBD2 on 5 matching bases. The CDR3 has 13 residues. Germline assignment: CDR1 SNHLY and CDR2 FYNNEI. V lost 7 bases to trimming and J lost 0 bases, with 10 bases between them.

CDR3 in DNA: TGCGCCAGCACCGTGGGGTCACAGGGCCAAGAGACCCAGTACTTC. Its protein product is CASTVGSQGQETQYF. The V and J genes are TRBV5-1 and TRBJ2-5; D may be TRBD1 (6 bases). The CDR3 runs to 15 residues. Germline V gene sequence: CDR1 SGHRS, CDR2 YFSETQ. V lost 6 bases and J 1 base, leaving 16 bases between the germline ends.

V usage is TRBV27 and J usage is TRBJ2-3; D gene unclear. CDR3 size: 13 residues. Looked up from germline, CDR1 is MNHEY and CDR2 is SMNVEV (reference sequence). Trimming removed 5 bases at V and 0 bases at J, with 6 bases between. The CDR3 DNA sequence: TGTGCCAGCAGTATTGCTAGCACAGATACGCAGTATTTT. Translating it yields CASSIASTDTQYF.

This chain uses TRBV5-8 with TRBJ1-6; D call uncertain. CDR3 length equals 14 residues. The germline V gene encodes CDR1 SGHTS and CDR2 YDEGEE. The V and J ends lost 3 bases and 7 bases respectively, with 11 bases between them. The CDR3, as DNA: TGTGCCAGCAGCTCGCCGACGATCAATTCACCCCTCCACTTT. Translation gives CASSSPTINSPLHF. Complete variable domain (other parts from reference TRBV5-8 and TRBJ1-6): EAGVTQSPTHLIKTRGQQATLRCSPISGHTSVYWYQQALGLGLQFLLWYDEGEERNRGNFPPRFSGRQFPNYSSELNVNALELEDSALYLCASSSPTINSPLHFGNGTRLTVT.

The rearrangement uses TRBV6-1 and TRBJ1-1; TRBD1 is a possible D gene (5 bases). The ends were cut back, 7 bases at V and 10 bases at J, with 16 bases in the middle. The germline CDR1 and CDR2 sequences are MNHNS and SASEGT. The CDR3 consists of 12 residues. The CDR3 region is CASNNPTGTAFF. The DNA for the CDR3 is TGTGCCAGCAACAATCCTACAGGAACAGCTTTCTTT.

The chain recombines TRBV5-1 with TRBJ2-7; perhaps TRBD1 as D (6 bases). Germline CDR1 and CDR2: SGHRS and YFSETQ. This CDR3 is 14 amino acids long. V lost 0 bases to trimming and J lost 3 bases, with 10 bases between them. The CDR3 loop reads CASSLEQGYYEQYF. DNA of the CDR3: TGCGCCAGCAGCTTGGAACAGGGATACTACGAGCAGTACTTC.

The chain uses TRBV27 and TRBJ2-7; 7 nucleotides align to TRBD1. Germline trimming cut 5 bases from V and 0 bases from J; bases unmatched to any gene: 10. CDR1 and CDR2 from the germline V gene are MNHEY and SMNVEV (reference sequence). CDR3 size: 16 residues. CDR3 amino acids: CASSPNRDSFSYEQYF. The DNA for the CDR3 is TGTGCCAGCAGTCCCAACAGGGACAGCTTCTCCTACGAGCAGTACTTC.